Listed here are 14 T cell receptor beta chains from one sample, sequenced in a study of T cell responses to AZD1222 COVID-19 vaccine. Produced via immunoSEQ multiplex PCR; TCRdb's table is partial and in-frame only. The sample consists of about 86,000 clones, 89% of them appearing once. Sample: peripheral blood, taken on day 0 of AZD1222 vaccination. These receptors all come from an adult in good health.

V is TRBV19 and J is TRBJ2-2, with 11 positions matching TRBD2. Germline CDR1 and CDR2: LNHDA and SQIVND (reference sequence). Trimming cost V 5 bases and J 8 bases; bases outside gene matches: 7. This CDR3 is built from 15 residues. CDR3 protein: CASSVLAGGSGELFF. DNA for the CDR3: TGTGCCAGTAGTGTATTAGCGGGAGGGTCGGGGGAGCTGTTTTTT.

The genes are TRBV6-5 and TRBJ2-7, with 11 bases aligning to TRBD2. Trimming at V came to 7 bases and at J to 2 bases, leaving 4 bases not matched to a gene. Germline V gives CDR1 MNHEY, CDR2 SVGAGI. This CDR3 region has 14 residues. As DNA, the CDR3 is TGTGCCAGCAAGGATAGCGGGAGGGCCTACGAGCAGTACTTC. Translating gives CASKDSGRAYEQYF.

This clone appeared a few times. The V call is TRBV29-1, the J call TRBJ1-2; TRBD1 aligns across 9 bases. The germline gives CDR1 SQVTM, CDR2 ANQGSEA. The CDR3 covers 14 residues. Trimming cost V 7 bases and J 1 base; bases outside gene matches: 7. This CDR3 is CSAHGTGLNYGYTF. The CDR3 nucleotides read TGCAGCGCCCACGGGACAGGGCTTAACTATGGCTACACCTTC.

The chain couples TRBV18 to TRBJ1-1, with D hard to call. This CDR3 is 16 amino acids long. Trimming took 0 bases from V and 4 from J, leaving 15 bases between them. Germline V gene lookup returns CDR1 KGHSH and CDR2 LQKENI. The CDR3 spells CASSPPNVGVGTEAFF. The CDR3 DNA sequence: TGTGCCAGCTCACCACCGAACGTGGGCGTGGGCACTGAAGCTTTCTTT.

The chain uses TRBV27 and TRBJ1-1; possible D gene TRBD1, 6 bases. Between the trimmed V and J ends, which lost 2 bases and 4 bases, there was a span of 8 bases. The CDR3 spans 13 residues. Germline CDR1 reads MNHEY; CDR2 reads SMNVEV (reference sequence). CDR3 region: CASSLRGITEAFF. The CDR3 DNA reads as TGTGCCAGCAGTTTAAGGGGGATCACTGAAGCTTTCTTT.

The genes are TRBV28 and TRBJ2-7; D could derive from TRBD1 or TRBD2 (6 bases each). V lost 2 bases to trimming and J lost 0 bases, with 23 bases between them. In germline, CDR1 is MDHEN, CDR2 SYDVKM. There are 19 residues in the CDR3. In DNA, the CDR3 is TGTGCCAGCAGTTTAAGTCGCTCGTTGGGAGGACAGCCCTCCTACGAGCAGTACTTC. Translating gives CASSLSRSLGGQPSYEQYF.

This sequence joins TRBV11-2 and TRBJ2-3, with 9 bases that match TRBD1. The V gene's germline CDR1 is SGHAT and CDR2 FQNNGV. CDR3 size: 15 residues. V lost 2 bases, J lost 3 bases, and 3 bases stayed unmatched. CDR3 coding DNA: TGTGCCAGCAGCTTAAACAGGGGGCGGACAGATACGCAGTATTTT. It is translated as CASSLNRGRTDTQYF.

This clone was counted only a few times. The rearrangement links TRBV30 to TRBJ2-7; the match to TRBD1 covers 9 bases. CDR1 is GTSNPN, CDR2 SVGIG, per germline (reference sequence). This CDR3 is built from 14 residues. Germline trimming cut 2 bases from V and 5 bases from J; bases unmatched to any gene: 7. CDR3 amino acids: CAWSREDRGNEQYF. CDR3 DNA: TGTGCCTGGAGTCGCGAGGACAGGGGCAACGAGCAGTACTTC. The whole variable domain, remainder taken from reference TRBV30 and TRBJ2-7, is SQTIHQWPATLVQPVGSPLSLECTVEGTSNPNLYWYRQAAGRGLQLLFYSVGIGQISSEVPQNLSASRPQDRQFILSSKKLLLSDSGFYLCAWSREDRGNEQYFGPGTRLTVT.

The V gene is TRBV28, the J gene TRBJ1-1, with D possibly being TRBD1 (5 bases). V gave up 3 bases and J gave up 1 base, with 15 bases separating them. Germline CDR1 MDHEN, CDR2 SYDVKM. CDR3 length: 16 amino acids. The CDR3 DNA reads as TGTGCCAGCAGTTTGTTTGGAGGGGCGTGGAACACTGAAGCTTTCTTT. Translated, it gives CASSLFGGAWNTEAFF.

This clone was observed many times. The J gene is TRBJ2-2, the V gene TRBV19; D is perhaps TRBD2 (6 bases). This CDR3 is built from 13 residues. CDR1 is LNHDA and CDR2 is SQIVND in the germline V gene (reference sequence). V gave up 7 bases and J gave up 5 bases, with 11 bases separating them. CDR3 nucleotides: TGTGCCAGTACCACTGGGGGGACCGGGGAGCTGTTTTTT. Encoded protein: CASTTGGTGELFF.

The chain uses TRBV9 and TRBJ1-3; D call uncertain. V lost 3 bases to trimming and J lost 4 bases, with 8 bases between them. Germline V gene sequence: CDR1 SGDLS, CDR2 YYNGEE. The CDR3 covers 13 residues. The CDR3 coding sequence is TGTGCCAGCAGCGCGGACGTCGGAAACACCATATATTTT. Residues: CASSADVGNTIYF.

This clone was observed a single time. The chain employs TRBV5-8 and TRBJ2-7; D not certain. This CDR3 is 13 amino acids long. Germline V gene lookup returns CDR1 SGHTS and CDR2 YDEGEE. Trimming stripped 1 base from V and 9 bases from J, with 14 bases between. The CDR3 DNA reads TGTGCCAGCAGCTTGTCCGAAACCAAAGTGCAGTACTTC. Translation: CASSLSETKVQYF.

In its sample, this clone was seen a few times. The chain has TRBV6-2 or TRBV6-3 and TRBJ2-2, with TRBD2 identical over 9 bases. The CDR3 totals 15 residues. V gave up 3 bases and J gave up 7 bases; unmatched junction bases: 6. Germline-derived CDR1 and CDR2 are MNHEY and SVGEGT. The CDR3 DNA is TGTGCCAGCAGTTATGGCGGGGGGGCCCACGGGGAGCTGTTTTTT. Protein sequence: CASSYGGGAHGELFF.

This sequence joins TRBV6-5 and TRBJ2-2; 7 bases are a match to TRBD2. The junction had 4 bases not matched to a gene; V was cut back by 6 bases and J by 6 bases. The germline gives CDR1 MNHEY, CDR2 SVGAGI. CDR3 size: 13 residues. The CDR3 region has the DNA TGTGCCAGCAGAGACGGACTAGCCGGGGAGCTGTTTTTT. This encodes CASRDGLAGELFF.